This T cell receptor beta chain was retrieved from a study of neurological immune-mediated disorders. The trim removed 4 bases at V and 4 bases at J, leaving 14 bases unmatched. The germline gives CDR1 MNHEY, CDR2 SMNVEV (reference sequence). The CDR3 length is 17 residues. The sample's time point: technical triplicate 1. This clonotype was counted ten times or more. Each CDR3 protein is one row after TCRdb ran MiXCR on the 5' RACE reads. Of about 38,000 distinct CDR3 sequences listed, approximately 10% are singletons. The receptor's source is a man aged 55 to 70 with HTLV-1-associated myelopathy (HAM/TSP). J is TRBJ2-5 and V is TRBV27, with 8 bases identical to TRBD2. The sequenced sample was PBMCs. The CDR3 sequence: CASSSLSSGGRRETQYF. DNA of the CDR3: TGTGCCAGCAGTTCCCTGTCATCGGGGGGGCGAAGAGAGACCCAGTACTTC.